This entry is about one TCR beta chain. Its antigen is unidentified. Individually, cDNA molecules had unique molecular identifiers attached to them. TCRdb ran MiXCR on the 5' RACE reads and lists one entry per CDR3 protein. Of about 50,000 distinct CDR3 sequences in the sample, roughly 8.2% were seen once. This record belongs to a study of early T cells in non-severe SARS-CoV-2 infection. Study-wide context: It was bulk RNA from unsorted whole blood that was sequenced, and the chains were unpaired. Notes on the study in general: In VDJdb matching, anti-spike CD8 responses were favored while private and CD4 specificities went missing.

V lost 6 bases and J lost 3, with 11 bases in between. This CDR3 is built from 13 residues. CDR1 and CDR2 (germline): SQVTM, ANQGSEA. What was sequenced was whole blood. The chain recombines TRBV29-1 with TRBJ2-2; D remains unclear. This sequence originates from an adult who was a healthcare worker with PCR-confirmed SARS-CoV-2 infection or an uninfected control (not recorded which). The chain's CDR3 is CSVSPLDTGELFF. As DNA, the CDR3 is TGCAGCGTATCACCCCTAGACACCGGGGAGCTGTTTTTT.